This T cell receptor beta chain was identified during a study of blood T cells in healthy people across ages. For the second PCR, which ran for 7 to 11 cycles, a sample-barcoded 5' primer and a J-beta primer mix were used. A template-switch adaptor that had 12 random nucleotides put a tag on each cDNA molecule. TCRdb redid the calling of the 5' RACE reads with MiXCR, one entry per CDR3 protein. This table has 550,000 to 650,000 distinct CDR3 sequences, roughly a quarter appearing once. Every donor gave ten milliliters of peripheral blood. This CDR3 contains 15 residues. Germline loops: CDR1 SQVTM, CDR2 ANQGSEA. The ends lost 0 bases at V and 11 bases at J; junction bases unmatched: 8. These data also featured in a second study, about T cells of mothers and their children. That source notes: Sequencing got over 8.5 million TCR beta CDR3 reads from each mother and around 3.1 million from each child.

The chain links TRBV29-1 to TRBJ2-3; TRBD2 matches 13 bases. Sequenced: blood. This clonotype was obtained from a boy aged 2 to 10 in good health. In DNA form, the CDR3 reads TGCAGCGTTGAAGAATGGACTAGCGGGAGTGAGAAGCAGTATTTT. Translation: CSVEEWTSGSEKQYF.